This entry concerns a single T cell receptor beta chain. Making TCR beta cDNA involved approximately 530 ng total RNA and a constant-region primer. Sequencing libraries for TCR beta derived from three nested multiplex PCR rounds that used slightly modified ARM-PCR. For around 11 cycles apiece, the opening two PCR rounds ran with TRBV1-TRBV30 forward primers and a C-beta reverse primer. TCRdb passed the multiplex PCR reads through MiXCR, listing each CDR3 protein once. The table shows 70,000 to 85,000 distinct CDR3 sequences, with over 55% occurring only once. Unmatched junction bases numbered 12, after V lost 11 bases and J lost 5 bases. The CDR3 is made up of 13 amino acids. Germline CDR1 reads MNHNS; CDR2 reads SASEGT. The entry originates in a study of tumor-infiltrating lymphocytes in primary liver carcinoma. The overall study: T1-T3 N0M0 was the stage of the tumors, which were roughly 4.2 to 10 cm across.

Co-extraction of RNA and DNA was performed on about 18-30 mg of unsorted bulk tissue. Sequencing used liver tumor tissue from sampling region 4. Subset here: tumor region T4, right-lateral pole. This chain uses TRBV6-1 with TRBJ2-7; 7 bases are shared with TRBD1. This sequence was found in an older woman with primary liver carcinoma and hepatitis B virus infection. CDR3 DNA: TGTGCCGGTACCGGGACAGTGTACCACGAGCAGTACTTC. It codes for CAGTGTVYHEQYF.